This T cell receptor beta chain was profiled in a study of breast tumors, draining lymph nodes, adjacent tissues. General study findings and limits: The data were judged consistent with most tumor T cells coming from lymph node and expanding in tumor. Compared with lymph nodes, tumors were less diverse; compared with nontumor tissue, more.

This clonotype appeared many times. The antigen is unknown. Breast cancer patients provided tissue from their axillary draining lymph nodes. The CDR3 is made up of 14 amino acids. After removal of 8 bases from V and 7 bases from J, the junction contained 7 bases not matched to a gene. Per the germline V gene, CDR1 is MDHEN and CDR2 is SYDVKM. Each CDR3 protein is one row after TCRdb ran MiXCR on the multiplex PCR reads. The table records 150,000 or so distinct CDR3 sequences, 33% of them present only once. The specimen was axillary lymph node tissue. The chain employs TRBV28 and TRBJ1-6; 8 bases agree with TRBD1. The sequence was obtained from a female donor with breast cancer. Some clones in this sample may be carry-over from other donors' samples. CDR3 DNA: TGTGCCAGCCTCCCAAGACAGGGGAATTCACCCCTCCACTTT. Its translation is CASLPRQGNSPLHF.